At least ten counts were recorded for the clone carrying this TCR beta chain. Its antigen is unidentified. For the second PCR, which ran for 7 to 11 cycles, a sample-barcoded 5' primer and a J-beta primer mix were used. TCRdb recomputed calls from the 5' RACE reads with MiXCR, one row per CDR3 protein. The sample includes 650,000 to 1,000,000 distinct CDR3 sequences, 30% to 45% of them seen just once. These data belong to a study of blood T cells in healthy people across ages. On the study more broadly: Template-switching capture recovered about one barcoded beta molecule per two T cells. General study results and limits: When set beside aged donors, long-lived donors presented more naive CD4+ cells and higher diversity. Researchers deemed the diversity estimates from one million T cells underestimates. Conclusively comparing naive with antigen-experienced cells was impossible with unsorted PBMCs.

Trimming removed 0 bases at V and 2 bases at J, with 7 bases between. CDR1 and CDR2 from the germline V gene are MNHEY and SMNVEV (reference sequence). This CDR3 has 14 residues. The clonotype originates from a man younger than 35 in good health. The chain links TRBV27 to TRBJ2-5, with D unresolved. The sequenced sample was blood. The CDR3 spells CASSLSVTQETQYF. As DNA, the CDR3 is TGTGCCAGCAGTTTATCCGTCACGCAAGAGACCCAGTACTTC.